This TCR beta chain was sequenced for a study of blood T cell repertoires in COVID-19. Looked up from germline, CDR1 is SGHVS and CDR2 is FQNEAQ. The V end lost 5 bases, the J end lost 7 bases, and 9 bases lay between the germline ends. The CDR3 sequence is 13 residues long. This clone was found once. Under the authors' procedure: Amplification with reference gene primers provided the estimates of nucleated cell counts. Generated by immunoSEQ multiplex PCR, the TCRdb table keeps only in-frame clones and is missing some. The DNA gave D and trimming, while V, J and clone size come from that table. Among about 240,000 clones, approximately 78% were seen once, and the ten largest hold over 10%.

The sample consisted of peripheral blood. The clonotype was recovered from a woman aged 60 to 75 with active or convalescent COVID-19. The chain carries TRBV7-8 and TRBJ1-6; possible D gene TRBD1, 6 bases. CDR3 nucleotide sequence: TGTGCCAGCAGCCGTACAGGGAATTCACCCCTCCACTTT. It is translated as CASSRTGNSPLHF.